This note documents a single TCR beta chain sequence. Profiling relied on immunoSEQ multiplex PCR, and the TCRdb table lists in-frame clones only, not all of them. Among 50,000 or so clones listed, over 85% were seen once. The CDR3 consists of 15 residues. V was pared by 4 bases and J by 7 bases, with 15 bases between. Germline V gene data show CDR1 as SGHNT and CDR2 as YYREEE (reference sequence). The record originates from a study of blood T cell repertoires in COVID-19. This receptor was obtained from a man between 60 and 75 years old with COVID-19, enrolled during active disease. Specimen: peripheral blood. This sequence joins TRBV5-4 and TRBJ1-6; TRBD1 might be the D (6 bases). The CDR3 sequence: CASSPHQGNNSPLHF. The CDR3 nucleotides are TGTGCCAGCAGCCCTCATCAGGGGAACAATTCACCCCTCCACTTT.